This paragraph covers one T cell receptor beta chain sequence. Its target is unknown. At one end the junction does not follow the germline gene, possibly because of a read error. This CDR3 spans 17 amino acids. Germline values: CDR1 SSHAT, CDR2 FNYEAQ (reference sequence). This specimen comes from a study of T-cell reconstitution after alpha-beta-depleted transplantation in children. The study's findings and limits: Roughly two months post-transplant, alpha-beta T cells reportedly originated from several hundred graft clones that had expanded.

Unique molecular identifiers were used to barcode this TCRbeta library. TCRdb re-called the PCR reads with MiXCR, one entry per CDR3 protein. This table has about 600,000 distinct CDR3 sequences, approximately 13% appearing once. The genes are TRBV7-7 and TRBJ2-3, with 7 positions matching TRBD2. The material sequenced was PBMCs, mostly from graft donor cells, taken 360 days after TCRalphabeta/CD19-depleted stem cell transplant. The source is a male patient aged 10-17 years who had a stem cell transplant for acute myeloid leukemia, so the T cells may come from the graft donor. The CDR3 protein is CASSFSAGWPSTDTQYF. CDR3 sequence (DNA): TGTGCTAGCAGCTTTTCAGCGGGGTGGCCTAGCACAGATACGCAGTATTTT.